A selection of T cell receptor beta chains follows, all from one sample in a study of cytomegalovirus exposure and HLA in healthy donors. Using immunoSEQ multiplex PCR, the repertoire was profiled, and TCRdb retains in-frame clones only, with some absent. The sample contains 95,000 to 150,000 clones, about 76% of which appear only once. Sequencing input: PBMCs. The receptor set was obtained from a woman aged 60-75 years in good health and CMV-seropositive. CDR3s include the opening cysteine and the closing phenylalanine or tryptophan. The order of the fields is V gene, D gene, CDR3 length, clone size, J gene, CDR3 protein, CDR3 DNA. The D gene is left open where the match is weak. Not all rows give a size; the values are once, few, many and, for expanded clones, a class.

TRBV11-3	NA	15	NA	TRBJ1-1	CASSLGQVGNTEAFF	TGTGCCAGCAGCTTAGGGCAGGTCGGGAACACTGAAGCTTTCTTT
TRBV18	NA	15	NA	TRBJ1-2	CASSPPSGPKYGYTF	TGTGCCAGCTCACCACCCAGCGGGCCGAAATATGGCTACACCTTC
TRBV19	NA	16	NA	TRBJ1-1	CASSPAGQRPNTEAFF	TGTGCCAGTAGTCCAGCCGGACAGCGACCGAACACTGAAGCTTTCTTT
TRBV10-2	NA	15	NA	TRBJ1-5	CASSFSTGRNQPQHF	TGCGCCAGCAGTTTTTCTACAGGGAGAAATCAGCCCCAGCATTTT
TRBV7-9	NA	15	NA	TRBJ1-1	CASSLPVGRNTEAFF	TGTGCCAGCAGCCTCCCCGTGGGCAGAAACACTGAAGCTTTCTTT
TRBV6-5	TRBD1	15	NA	TRBJ1-5	CASSYSSGGGQPQHF	TGTGCCAGCAGTTACTCGTCAGGGGGCGGACAGCCCCAGCATTTT
TRBV11-1	TRBD2	14	NA	TRBJ2-7	CASSSPAGGLGQYF	TGTGCCAGCAGCTCGCCCGCGGGGGGGCTAGGGCAGTACTTC
TRBV5-1	NA	16	NA	TRBJ2-1	CASSLTWLAAYNEQFF	TGCGCCAGCAGTCTTACGTGGCTAGCTGCCTACAATGAGCAGTTCTTC
TRBV19	NA	15	NA	TRBJ2-2	CASIRGSANTGELFF	TGTGCCAGTATAAGGGGCTCCGCGAACACCGGGGAGCTGTTTTTT
TRBV4-2	NA	15	NA	TRBJ2-7	CASSQDLGTFYEQYF	TGTGCCAGCAGCCAAGATCTGGGGACATTCTACGAGCAGTACTTC
TRBV28	NA	11	NA	TRBJ1-2	CASNGGYGYTF	TGTGCCAGCAACGGAGGATATGGCTACACCTTC
TRBV5-1	NA	13	once	TRBJ2-2	CASSPRGTGELFF	TGCGCCAGCAGCCCACGGGGGACCGGGGAGCTGTTTTTT
TRBV21-1	NA	14	few	TRBJ2-7	CASSRRQGLYEQYF	TGTGCCAGCAGCAGGAGACAGGGTCTCTACGAGCAGTACTTC
TRBV9	TRBD2	16	NA	TRBJ2-1	CASSALQAGGAGEQFF	TGTGCCAGCAGCGCCCTCCAAGCGGGAGGGGCTGGTGAGCAGTTCTTC
TRBV7-9	TRBD1	15	NA	TRBJ1-1	CASTITGGTNTEAFF	TGTGCCAGCACCATAACAGGGGGAACGAACACTGAAGCTTTCTTT
TRBV6-5	NA	15	NA	TRBJ1-5	CASSQTGYSNQPQHF	TGTGCCAGCAGTCAGACAGGCTATAGCAATCAGCCCCAGCATTTT
TRBV30	TRBD1	14	NA	TRBJ2-5	CAWSSGQGRETQYF	TGTGCCTGGAGTTCGGGACAGGGACGGGAGACCCAGTACTTC
TRBV11-2	NA	13	NA	TRBJ2-7	CASSLQTNYEQYF	TGTGCCAGCAGCTTACAGACTAACTACGAGCAGTACTTC
TRBV28	NA	17	NA	TRBJ1-4	CASSLRAGARRAEKLFF	TGTGCCAGCAGTTTAAGGGCAGGTGCCCGGCGGGCTGAAAAACTGTTTTTT
TRBV7-3	NA	16	NA	TRBJ1-1	CASSLRPTGPNTEAFF	TGTGCCAGCAGCTTAAGACCGACAGGTCCGAACACTGAAGCTTTCTTT
TRBV19	NA	17	once	TRBJ2-6	CAVLGTLSHSGANVLTF	TGTGCCGTCCTAGGGACTTTGAGCCACTCTGGGGCCAACGTCCTGACTTTC
TRBV4-3	TRBD2	15	NA	TRBJ2-1	CASSRNSGPGNEQFF	TGCGCCAGCAGCCGAAATAGCGGGCCAGGAAATGAGCAGTTCTTC
TRBV4-3	TRBD1	15	NA	TRBJ1-5	CASSQGGQGVQPQHF	TGCGCCAGCAGCCAAGGGGGACAGGGGGTTCAGCCCCAGCATTTT
TRBV7-7	TRBD2	14	NA	TRBJ2-5	CASSSSGGEETQYF	TGTGCTAGCAGCTCAAGCGGGGGAGAAGAGACCCAGTACTTC
TRBV5-1	NA	14	NA	TRBJ1-1	CASSFTPERGEAFF	TGCGCCAGCAGCTTCACTCCTGAAAGGGGTGAAGCTTTCTTT
TRBV2	NA	10	NA	TRBJ2-3	CASQSNTQYF	TGTGCCAGCCAGTCCAATACGCAGTATTTT
TRBV4-2	TRBD2	18	NA	TRBJ2-3	CASSQTPGTAGGGDTQYF	TGTGCCAGCAGCCAGACTCCCGGGACAGCGGGGGGCGGGGATACGCAGTATTTT
TRBV6-5	TRBD2	14	NA	TRBJ2-3	CASRRTSSTDTQYF	TGTGCCAGCAGGAGGACTAGCTCGACAGATACGCAGTATTTT
TRBV7-2	TRBD2	16	NA	TRBJ2-3	CASSLYQRGVTDTQYF	TGTGCCAGCAGCTTATATCAGCGGGGAGTCACAGATACGCAGTATTTT
TRBV27	NA	15	NA	TRBJ2-1	CASSFGTPYGDEQFF	TGTGCCAGCAGTTTCGGGACTCCCTATGGAGATGAGCAGTTCTTC
TRBV5-8	TRBD2	13	NA	TRBJ2-5	CASSSSGGKTQYF	TGTGCCAGCAGCTCCTCGGGGGGGAAGACCCAGTACTTC
TRBV5-3	NA	15	NA	TRBJ2-3	CARSPPGGRTDTQYF	TGTGCCAGAAGCCCTCCAGGGGGGAGGACAGATACGCAGTATTTT
TRBV30	TRBD1	14	NA	TRBJ1-1	CAWSVGTGNTEAFF	TGTGCCTGGAGTGTAGGGACAGGGAACACTGAAGCTTTCTTT
TRBV6-6	NA	12	NA	TRBJ1-4	CASSYQGEKLFF	TGTGCCAGCAGCTATCAGGGCGAAAAACTGTTTTTT
TRBV7-9	NA	15	NA	TRBJ1-6	CTSSSRDSYNSPLHF	TGTACCAGCAGCTCGCGGGACTCCTATAATTCACCCCTCCACTTT
TRBV5-6	TRBD1	13	once	TRBJ1-3	CASSLGRGNTIYF	TGTGCCAGCAGCTTGGGCAGGGGGAACACCATATATTTT
TRBV7-2	NA	13	NA	TRBJ1-3	CASSSGFGNTIYF	TGTGCCAGCAGCTCTGGCTTTGGAAACACCATATATTTT
TRBV6-5	TRBD1	15	few	TRBJ1-2	CASSFPGTGNYGYTF	TGTGCCAGCAGTTTCCCCGGGACAGGGAACTATGGCTACACCTTC
TRBV7-6	TRBD1	14	few	TRBJ1-2	CASSLRQGTGGYTF	TGTGCCAGCAGCTTAAGACAGGGAACTGGTGGCTACACCTTC
TRBV11-2	TRBD2	14	once	TRBJ2-3	CASSGGRGADTQYF	TGTGCCAGCAGCGGGGGGAGGGGTGCAGATACGCAGTATTTT
TRBV19	TRBD2	18	NA	TRBJ2-1	CASSIGIQERGGYNEQFF	TGTGCCAGTAGTATTGGGATTCAGGAGCGGGGGGGATACAATGAGCAGTTCTTC
TRBV7-2	NA	13	NA	TRBJ2-7	CASSLGPPYEQYF	TGTGCCAGCAGCTTAGGGCCCCCCTACGAGCAGTACTTC
TRBV5-1	TRBD2	16	NA	TRBJ2-3	CASRWTSGGNTGTQYF	TGCGCCAGCAGGTGGACTAGCGGGGGTAACACAGGTACGCAGTATTTT
TRBV19	TRBD2	15	NA	TRBJ2-7	CASSTGSSGKYEQYF	TGTGCCAGTAGTACCGGATCGAGCGGGAAATACGAGCAGTACTTC
TRBV29-1	TRBD1	15	NA	TRBJ1-2	CSAPKKGDRSSGYTF	TGCAGCGCCCCGAAAAAGGGGGACAGGAGTTCTGGCTACACCTTC
TRBV30	TRBD1	15	NA	TRBJ1-6	CAWSVQWTGDSPLHF	TGTGCCTGGAGTGTACAGTGGACAGGGGATTCACCCCTCCACTTT
TRBV2	NA	12	NA	TRBJ1-2	CASSELGGGYTF	TGTGCCAGCAGTGAACTCGGGGGTGGCTACACCTTC
TRBV28	TRBD2	20	NA	TRBJ2-4	CASSSTGGLAGTLAKNIQYF	TGTGCCAGCAGTTCTACTGGCGGACTAGCGGGTACCCTAGCCAAAAACATTCAGTACTTC
TRBV9	TRBD2	15	NA	TRBJ2-5	CASSYGLADVETQYF	TGTGCCAGCAGCTACGGACTAGCGGACGTGGAGACCCAGTACTTC
TRBV6-6	NA	15	NA	TRBJ1-4	CASSDSGGTNEKLFF	TGTGCCAGCAGTGACTCAGGAGGCACTAATGAAAAACTGTTTTTT